The 10 T cell receptor beta chains listed next were all sequenced from one sample in a study of neurological immune-mediated disorders. MiXCR, applied by TCRdb to the 5' RACE reads, yields one record per CDR3 protein. This table has under 75,000 distinct CDR3 sequences, more than 4.5% appearing once. The sample comprised PBMCs. Every receptor here comes from a human donor with multiple sclerosis. The donor label of this sample is uncertain.

This clonotype was counted at least ten times. The V and J genes are TRBV4-1 and TRBJ1-1; D ambiguous. CDR1 and CDR2 from the germline V gene are MGHRA and YSYEKL. This CDR3 is 14 amino acids long. The V and J ends lost 4 bases and 5 bases respectively, with 14 bases between them. DNA of the CDR3: TGCGCCAGCAGCCCTGGGCCTCGGGGAACTGAAGCTTTCTTT. It encodes CASSPGPRGTEAFF.

This clonotype has ten or more counts. The chain links TRBV6-1 to TRBJ2-3; D remains unclear. The CDR3 is 12 amino acids. The V gene lost 4 bases and the J gene lost 2 bases, with 4 bases spanning the gap. Per the germline V gene, CDR1 is MNHNS and CDR2 is SASEGT. The CDR3 region is CASSVITDTQYF. The CDR3 DNA follows: TGTGCCAGCAGTGTAATCACAGATACGCAGTATTTT.

This clonotype occurred many times. V is TRBV7-8 and J is TRBJ1-1; 7 nucleotides agree with TRBD1. Germline V gene data show CDR1 as SGHVS and CDR2 as FQNEAQ. The trim removed 0 bases at V and 1 base at J, leaving 5 bases unmatched. The CDR3 has 16 amino acids. CDR3 DNA: TGTGCCAGCAGCTTAGCAGGGGGCGGTGGGAACACTGAAGCTTTCTTT. It is translated as CASSLAGGGGNTEAFF.

This clonotype was counted ten times or more. The J gene is TRBJ2-7, the V gene TRBV4-1; maybe TRBD2 (6 bases). Trimming stripped 0 bases from V and 6 bases from J, with 18 bases between. The CDR3 is 16 amino acids. Per germline, CDR1 MGHRA and CDR2 YSYEKL. In nucleotides, the CDR3 is TGCGCCAGCAGCCAAGATCCCCACGGGGAGGTGGGCGAGCAGTACTTC. The encoded protein is CASSQDPHGEVGEQYF.

This clonotype was counted ten times or more. CDR3 sequence: CAILPGRGQSGDTQYF. Written as DNA, the CDR3 is TGTGCCATACTGCCGGGGAGGGGCCAGTCGGGAGATACGCAGTATTTT. The rearrangement joins TRBV10-3 to TRBJ2-3; 7 nucleotides align to TRBD2. This CDR3 comprises 16 residues. V was clipped by 9 bases and J by 5 bases; unmatched bases: 17. CDR1 ENHRY and CDR2 SYGVKD come from the germline V gene.

The table lists this clonotype with many counts. V gene TRBV10-3 combines with J gene TRBJ1-1; tentative D call: TRBD1 (6 bases). The germline gives CDR1 ENHRY, CDR2 SYGVKD. V shed 7 bases and J shed 7 bases, with 10 bases lying between them. This CDR3 is built from 11 residues. The CDR3 loop reads CAIMDRFEAFF. Here the CDR3 DNA reads TGTGCCATCATGGACAGATTTGAAGCTTTCTTT.

This clonotype was counted only a few times. The chain joins TRBV6-6 to TRBJ2-1, with TRBD2 identical over 9 bases. The CDR3 is made up of 17 amino acids. The V gene end was trimmed by 5 bases and the J gene end by 3 bases; junction bases not matched to a gene: 11. Germline values: CDR1 MNHNY, CDR2 SVGAGI (reference sequence). Here the CDR3 DNA reads TGTGCCAGCAGTCAACCTCTAGCGGGGCGGGACTACAATGAGCAGTTCTTC. As protein: CASSQPLAGRDYNEQFF.

This clonotype was found many times. Relative to the germline gene, one junction end is altered; a read error may explain this. CDR3 sequence: CASSQGGTSGGSF. CDR3 bases: TGTGCCAGCAGCCAAGGGGGGACTAGCGGGGGGAGCTTC. This chain uses TRBV3-1 with TRBJ2-7, with TRBD2 matching 15 bases. The V gene's germline CDR1 is LGHDT and CDR2 YNNKEL (reference sequence). This CDR3 spans 13 amino acids.

This clonotype was counted many times. This chain links TRBV20-1 with TRBJ2-7, with 7 positions matching TRBD1. The CDR3 is 12 amino acids. CDR1 and CDR2 (germline): DFQATT, SNEGSKA (reference sequence). Losses at the gene ends were 7 bases for V and 2 bases for J; bases not matched to a gene: 5. CDR3 loop: CSGRDRAYEQYF. DNA of the CDR3: TGCAGTGGAAGAGACAGGGCCTACGAGCAGTACTTC.

Ten or more counts support this clonotype. The chain carries TRBV5-1 and TRBJ2-3; 9 bases line up with TRBD2. Per germline, CDR1 SGHRS and CDR2 YFSETQ. This CDR3 comprises 16 residues. Losses at the gene ends were 6 bases for V and 2 bases for J; bases not matched to a gene: 10. The CDR3 loop reads CASTPWLAGNTDTQYF. The CDR3 DNA follows: TGCGCCAGCACTCCCTGGCTAGCGGGGAACACAGATACGCAGTATTTT.